These 7 T cell receptor beta chains came from one sample sequenced in a study of circulating CD8 cells and anti-PD-1 response in melanoma. TCR libraries were prepared from around 15 ng of total RNA with the QIAseq Immune Repertoire TCR panel. TCRdb processed the reads anew with MiXCR; each CDR3 protein has one entry. The table has several hundred distinct CDR3 sequences, 9% to 10% seen once. Sorting of live CD3+CD8+TCRalphabeta+ cells by PD-1 and/or TIGIT gave four subsets. The material sequenced was CD8+ T cells from PBMCs, taken at baseline or after one month of anti-PD-1 therapy (not recorded which). The receptors were gathered from a human donor with melanoma.

This clonotype is judged medium-sized. A read error may account for a junction end that differs from germline. This chain connects TRBV7-8 to TRBJ2-1; no clear D. Per the germline V gene, CDR1 is SGHVS and CDR2 is FQNEAQ. This CDR3 is 13 amino acids long. The CDR3 region is CASGLAAYNEQFF. In DNA, the CDR3 is TGTGCCAGCGGCTTAGCTGCGTACAATGAGCAGTTCTTC. Based on the CDR3 plus reference TRBV7-8 and TRBJ2-1, the full variable domain is GAGVSQSPRYKVAKRGQDVALRCDPISGHVSLFWYQQALGQGPEFLTYFQNEAQLDKSGLPSDRFFAERPEGSVSTLKIQRTQQEDSAVYLCASGLAAYNEQFFGPGTRLTVL.

By share, this clonotype ranks as large (0.1 to 1%). The V gene is TRBV20-1, the J gene TRBJ2-1; D ambiguous. V lost 2 bases to trimming and J lost 8 bases, with 10 bases between them. The CDR3 loop spans 12 amino acids. Germline-derived CDR1 and CDR2 are DFQATT and SNEGSKA (reference sequence). The chain's CDR3 is CSARSLGHEQFF. The CDR3 region has the DNA TGCAGTGCTAGAAGTCTAGGACATGAGCAGTTCTTC.

This clonotype is hyperexpanded by share. The rearrangement uses TRBV16 and TRBJ2-7; D ambiguous. The germline V gene has CDR1 KGHSY and CDR2 FQNENV. V lost 0 bases, J lost 2 bases, and 2 bases lay in between. The CDR3 runs 12 residues. The CDR3 loop is CASSQSPYEQYF. The CDR3 nucleotides are TGTGCCAGCAGCCAATCGCCCTACGAGCAGTACTTC. The full variable domain, its missing parts supplied by reference TRBV16 and TRBJ2-7, is GEEVAQTPKHLVRGEGQKAKLYCAPIKGHSYVFWYQQVLKNEFKFLISFQNENVFDETGMPKERFSAKCLPNSPCSLEIQATKLEDSAVYFCASSQSPYEQYFGPGTRLTVT.

This clonotype qualifies as large. CDR3 in DNA: TGTGCCAGCAGCTTAGGGTTTACGGTGTATGGCTACACCTTC. Encoded protein: CASSLGFTVYGYTF. The chain employs TRBV7-2 and TRBJ1-2; no clear D gene. V was pared by 1 base and J by 5 bases, with 11 bases between. The CDR3 is made up of 14 amino acids. Germline V gene lookup returns CDR1 SGHTA and CDR2 FQGNSA.

V usage is TRBV5-4 and J usage is TRBJ2-3; 10 positions agree with TRBD2. V shed 0 bases, J shed 3 bases, and the junction held 7 bases outside the gene matches. From germline, CDR1 is SGHNT and CDR2 YYREEE (reference sequence). The CDR3 has 17 residues. The CDR3 spells CASSLGLAGVLTDTQYF. The CDR3 DNA sequence: TGTGCCAGCAGCTTGGGACTAGCGGGCGTACTAACAGATACGCAGTATTTT.

By share, this clonotype counts as large. The chain employs TRBV12-3 or TRBV12-4 and TRBJ2-7; D perhaps matches TRBD2 (7 bases). CDR3 length: 13 residues. The ends were cut back, 8 bases at V and 3 bases at J, with 14 bases in the middle. DNA of the CDR3: TGTGCCAGCGGGGCGGGGGCTGTCTACGAGCAGTACTTC. It codes for CASGAGAVYEQYF.

This clonotype is deemed large (0.1 to 1%). V gene TRBV25-1 combines with J gene TRBJ1-1, with D uncertain. CDR1 and CDR2 from the germline V gene are MGHDK and SYGVNS. V was shortened by 9 bases and J by 1 base, with 9 bases between the two germline ends. The CDR3 contains 12 residues. CDR3 bases: TGTGCCAGTAGGACGGGGAACACTGAAGCTTTCTTT. Translation: CASRTGNTEAFF.